One sample yielded the 19 T cell receptor beta chains listed below, sequenced in a study of Graves' ophthalmopathy and Graves' hyperthyroidism. RNA served as the template for amplifying TCR beta CDR3 regions. The authors performed first-round RT-PCR with HTBI primers and then a second-round multiplex PCR. TCRdb used MiXCR to reprocess the multiplex PCR reads, holding one entry per CDR3 protein. The repertoire holds some 210,000 distinct CDR3 sequences, with approximately 29% as singletons. Source material: peripheral blood. These receptors were taken from a man aged 45-60 years with Graves' ophthalmopathy.

In its sample, this clonotype was seen many times. V and J are TRBV6-5 and TRBJ2-2; 8 nucleotides agree with TRBD2. Losses at the gene ends were 2 bases for V and 1 base for J; bases not matched to a gene: 3. The length of the CDR3 is 16 residues. Per the germline V gene, CDR1 is MNHEY and CDR2 is SVGAGI. DNA of the CDR3: TGTGCCAGCAGTTACCGTCTAGCGGGGAACACCGGGGAGCTGTTTTTT. Encoded protein: CASSYRLAGNTGELFF.

The chain combines TRBV12-3 or TRBV12-4 with TRBJ2-7; 9 bases agree with TRBD2. The CDR3 has 14 amino acids. J gave up 3 bases and V 6 bases, and 6 bases lay outside the gene matches. The DNA for the CDR3 is TGTGCCAGCAGCTACAGCGGGGGGTACTACGAGCAGTACTTC. It specifies CASSYSGGYYEQYF.

The V gene is TRBV28, the J gene TRBJ2-5; 12 nucleotides agree with TRBD1. The CDR3 consists of 19 residues. Germline CDR1 reads MDHEN; CDR2 reads SYDVKM. Trimming took 6 bases from V and 2 from J; bases not matched to a gene: 16. DNA for the CDR3: TGTGCCAGCAGCCCGGGACAGGGGGCTAAAAGCGGGAGTCAAGAGACCCAGTACTTC. Protein sequence: CASSPGQGAKSGSQETQYF.

This clonotype was seen a few times. This may arise from a read error, as a much more abundant clone is one base away. The V gene is TRBV4-2, the J gene TRBJ1-5; TRBD1 might be the D (6 bases). This CDR3 has 16 amino acids. Germline V gene data show CDR1 as LGHNA and CDR2 as YNFKEQ. CDR3: CASSQDLTQGNRPQHF. The CDR3 DNA reads as TGTGCCAGCAGCCAAGATCTTACACAGGGTAATCGGCCCCAGCATTTT.

In its sample, this clonotype was seen many times. The genes are TRBV6-2 or TRBV6-3 and TRBJ1-2, with a possible D match to TRBD1 (5 bases). This CDR3 region has 14 residues. CDR1 is MNHEY, CDR2 SVGEGT, per germline. With 7 bases removed from V and 2 bases from J, the gap between germline ends came to 14 bases. This chain's CDR3 is CASNRPGRNYGYTF. CDR3 nucleotide sequence: TGTGCCAGCAATCGGCCAGGGAGAAACTATGGCTACACCTTC.

This CDR3 reads CATTGEFGFYGYTF. CDR3 sequence (DNA): TGTGCCACCACGGGAGAATTCGGGTTCTATGGCTACACCTTC. V usage is TRBV10-3 and J usage is TRBJ1-2; D is unclear. V gave up 10 bases and J gave up 4 bases, with 19 bases separating them. Germline V gene lookup returns CDR1 ENHRY and CDR2 SYGVKD. The CDR3 contains 14 residues.

This chain connects TRBV27 to TRBJ2-5; D is unclear. Trimming left V 9 bases short and J 5 bases short, with 10 bases between. CDR3 size: 11 residues. Germline CDR1 and CDR2: MNHEY and SMNVEV (reference sequence). The CDR3 loop reads CASGMGETQYF. DNA of the CDR3: TGTGCCAGTGGGATGGGGGAGACCCAGTACTTC.

The CDR3 spells CSATAGHEDEQYF. In nucleotides, the CDR3 is TGCAGTGCTACGGCGGGGCACGAGGACGAGCAGTACTTC. The chain couples TRBV20-1 to TRBJ2-7; D is perhaps TRBD2 (6 bases). V dropped 4 bases and J dropped 5 bases, with 15 bases sitting between them. The V gene's germline CDR1 is DFQATT and CDR2 SNEGSKA (reference sequence). The CDR3 loop spans 13 amino acids.

This clonotype has at least ten counts. The V and J genes are TRBV29-1 and TRBJ2-5; D may correspond to TRBD1 or TRBD2 (5 bases each). The CDR3 is 14 amino acids. Trimming left V 5 bases short and J 3 bases short, with 16 bases between. Per germline, CDR1 SQVTM and CDR2 ANQGSEA. The CDR3 sequence: CSVSTGTGKETQYF. CDR3 sequence (DNA): TGCAGCGTTAGCACCGGGACGGGAAAAGAGACCCAGTACTTC.

The CDR3 sequence is CASSYGRDTRRYGYTF. DNA of the CDR3: TGTGCCAGCAGTTACGGCCGGGACACTAGGAGGTATGGCTACACCTTC. This chain links TRBV6-5 with TRBJ1-2; a possible D gene is TRBD1 (6 bases). This CDR3 spans 16 amino acids. Germline V CDR1 and CDR2: MNHEY, SVGAGI. V was cut by 2 bases and J by 5 bases, with 18 bases left in between.

This clonotype came up many times. The chain has TRBV20-1 and TRBJ2-7; no clear D gene. Per germline, CDR1 DFQATT and CDR2 SNEGSKA (reference sequence). With 6 bases removed from V and 4 bases from J, the gap between germline ends came to 22 bases. The CDR3 covers 15 residues. The CDR3 protein is CSALNPQRVDYEQYF. The CDR3, as DNA: TGCAGTGCGCTCAACCCTCAACGGGTGGATTACGAGCAGTACTTC.

This clonotype was picked up many times. The chain couples TRBV10-3 to TRBJ2-6, with TRBD1 identical over 11 bases. The CDR3 consists of 19 residues. Unmatched junction bases numbered 14, after V lost 6 bases and J lost 4 bases. Germline values: CDR1 ENHRY, CDR2 SYGVKD. The CDR3 sequence is CAISQSLGQGAQGANVLTF. DNA for the CDR3: TGTGCCATCAGCCAAAGTCTAGGACAGGGGGCGCAGGGGGCCAACGTCCTGACTTTC.

This clonotype was counted many times. This chain uses TRBV5-6 with TRBJ2-7, with a tentative D call TRBD1 (6 bases). This CDR3 contains 13 residues. Germline loops: CDR1 SGHDT, CDR2 YYEEEE. V was clipped by 4 bases and J by 3 bases, with 11 bases between them. The CDR3: CASSPSDSYEQYF. CDR3 DNA sequence: TGTGCCAGCAGCCCCTCGGACAGCTACGAGCAGTACTTC.

This clonotype was recorded many times. This chain joins TRBV10-2 and TRBJ1-2; perhaps TRBD1 as D (5 bases). CDR1 is WSHSY and CDR2 is SAAADI in the germline V gene. V dropped 6 bases and J dropped 4 bases, with 9 bases sitting between them. This CDR3 comprises 12 residues. The CDR3 loop reads CASRTDSYGYTF. CDR3 nucleotide sequence: TGCGCCAGCAGAACCGACAGCTATGGCTACACCTTC.

This clonotype was seen at least ten times. The chain joins TRBV7-8 to TRBJ2-5; 8 nucleotides match TRBD1. The CDR3 has 17 residues. The V gene's germline CDR1 is SGHVS and CDR2 FQNEAQ. With V trimmed by 1 base and J by 3 bases, 10 bases remained unmatched. In nucleotides, the CDR3 is TGTGCCAGCAGCTTAGGGCCATCGGACAGGGAAGAAGAGACCCAGTACTTC. Protein sequence: CASSLGPSDREEETQYF.

This clonotype was observed many times. This chain links TRBV6-5 with TRBJ2-7, with 12 bases matching TRBD1. The CDR3 has 15 amino acids. Germline assignment: CDR1 MNHEY and CDR2 SVGAGI. Unmatched junction bases numbered 8, after V lost 6 bases and J lost 5 bases. CDR3 nucleotide sequence: TGTGCCAGCAGACTCTACGGGACAGGGGGCCACGAGCAGTACTTC. It specifies CASRLYGTGGHEQYF.

This chain links TRBV6-2 or TRBV6-3 with TRBJ2-6; D call uncertain. There are 16 residues in the CDR3. Trimming took 7 bases from V and 2 from J, leaving 15 bases between them. Per germline, CDR1 MNHEY and CDR2 SVGEGT. The CDR3 region has the DNA TGTGCCAGCAAGTGGAGTCGGGCGGCTGGGGCCAACGTCCTGACTTTC. Amino acids: CASKWSRAAGANVLTF.

This clonotype was counted at least ten times. The chain employs TRBV25-1 and TRBJ1-2; tentatively, D is TRBD1 (5 bases). V lost 1 base, J lost 4 bases, and 10 bases lay in between. Germline CDR1 reads MGHDK; CDR2 reads SYGVNS. This CDR3 has 14 amino acids. The CDR3 is CASSESGDVYGYTF. As DNA, the CDR3 is TGTGCCAGCAGTGAATCGGGGGATGTCTATGGCTACACCTTC.

Ten or more counts support this clonotype. The chain is built from TRBV10-1 and TRBJ2-3; tentative D call: TRBD2 (5 bases). With 3 bases removed from V and 2 bases from J, the gap between germline ends came to 12 bases. CDR3 length: 15 residues. CDR1 and CDR2 from the germline V gene are WNHNN and SYGVQD (reference sequence). The CDR3 sequence: CASSEGGEITDTQYF. Here the CDR3 DNA reads TGCGCCAGCAGTGAAGGAGGAGAGATCACAGATACGCAGTATTTT.